These 15 T cell receptor beta chains were sequenced from one sample in a study of blood T cell repertoires in COVID-19. Using immunoSEQ multiplex PCR, the repertoire was profiled, and TCRdb retains in-frame clones only, with some absent. This sample has about 110,000 clones, with about 87% found just once. The source material was peripheral blood. The receptor source for this set is a human donor in a cohort sampled during active COVID-19.

The chain recombines TRBV7-2 with TRBJ2-7, with a tentative D call TRBD2 (5 bases). Trimming cost V 6 bases and J 6 bases, with 18 bases left between them. CDR1 SGHTA and CDR2 FQGNSA come from the germline V gene. CDR3 length equals 14 residues. The CDR3 DNA is TGTGCCAGCAGGAGAAGTAGTGGAGAGGGCGAGCAGTACTTC. Translation gives CASRRSSGEGEQYF.

The table lists this clone with a count of one. The genes are TRBV28 and TRBJ2-7, with D perhaps TRBD2 (5 bases). V dropped 4 bases and J dropped 8 bases, with 12 bases sitting between them. There are 12 residues in the CDR3. CDR1 MDHEN and CDR2 SYDVKM come from the germline V gene. The CDR3 loop reads CASSSRAGKQYF. CDR3 sequence (DNA): TGTGCCAGCAGTTCTCGGGCCGGGAAGCAGTACTTC.

The gene calls are TRBV18 and TRBJ1-5; possibly TRBD1 for D (6 bases). Germline V gives CDR1 KGHSH, CDR2 LQKENI. The CDR3 has 13 residues. V was shortened by 0 bases and J by 7 bases, with 7 bases between the two germline ends. CDR3 DNA sequence: TGTGCCAGCTCACCACCGGGACACCAGCCCCAGCATTTT. It is translated as CASSPPGHQPQHF. The whole variable domain, filled in from reference TRBV18 and TRBJ1-5, reads NAGVMQNPRHLVRRRGQEARLRCSPMKGHSHVYWYRQLPEEGLKFMVYLQKENIIDESGMPKERFSAEFPKEGPSILRIQQVVRGDSAAYFCASSPPGHQPQHFGDGTRLSIL.

V gene TRBV19 combines with J gene TRBJ2-7; TRBD1 matches 9 bases. CDR1 and CDR2 (germline): LNHDA, SQIVND (reference sequence). The CDR3 consists of 15 residues. The trim removed 7 bases at V and 3 bases at J, leaving 10 bases unmatched. The CDR3 DNA reads as TGTGCCAGTATTGTTCCGGGACAGGGCCTCTACGAGCAGTACTTC. It encodes CASIVPGQGLYEQYF.

The CDR3: CASSGGGLAGGTGELFF. The DNA of the CDR3 is TGTGCCAGCAGTGGGGGTGGGCTAGCGGGAGGCACCGGGGAGCTGTTTTTT. The V call is TRBV9, the J call TRBJ2-2; 11 bases line up with TRBD2. In germline, CDR1 is SGDLS, CDR2 YYNGEE. The CDR3 contains 17 residues. The trim removed 5 bases at V and 4 bases at J, leaving 10 bases unmatched.

The table lists this clone with a count of one. This rearrangement joins TRBV19 to TRBJ1-1; D gene ambiguous. This CDR3 is built from 18 residues. Germline assignment: CDR1 LNHDA and CDR2 SQIVND (reference sequence). Trimming removed 2 bases at V and 5 bases at J, with 24 bases between. The CDR3 is CASSISELGVMRETEAFF. The CDR3 nucleotides are TGTGCCAGTAGTATATCTGAACTTGGGGTGATGAGGGAAACTGAAGCTTTCTTT.

The chain combines TRBV7-2 with TRBJ2-4; the match to TRBD1 covers 8 bases. This CDR3 comprises 14 residues. The trim removed 0 bases at V and 7 bases at J, leaving 2 bases unmatched. The germline CDR1 and CDR2 sequences are SGHTA and FQGNSA. The chain's CDR3 is CASSLASGGNIQYF. The CDR3 region has the DNA TGTGCCAGCAGCTTAGCGTCAGGGGGCAACATTCAGTACTTC.

The V gene is TRBV2, the J gene TRBJ1-2; 10 nucleotides align to TRBD1. With 4 bases clipped from V and 4 bases from J, the junction kept 3 bases outside the gene matches. Germline assignment: CDR1 SNHLY and CDR2 FYNNEI. The length of the CDR3 is 14 residues. The CDR3 spells CASSGDRGVYGYTF. CDR3 coding DNA: TGTGCCAGCAGTGGGGACAGGGGAGTCTATGGCTACACCTTC.

The gene calls are TRBV4-2 and TRBJ2-5; 7 positions agree with TRBD2. V was clipped by 0 bases and J by 1 base; unmatched bases: 5. This CDR3 region has 16 residues. Germline V gene lookup returns CDR1 LGHNA and CDR2 YNFKEQ. CDR3 bases: TGTGCCAGCAGCCAAGAGGTTAGCGGGTTCCAAGAGACCCAGTACTTC. It translates to CASSQEVSGFQETQYF.

The CDR3: CASSSTGDGYTF. The CDR3 nucleotides are TGCGCCAGCAGCAGTACAGGGGATGGCTACACCTTC. This chain connects TRBV5-1 to TRBJ1-2; the match to TRBD1 covers 7 bases. V lost 4 bases, J lost 6 bases, and 3 bases stayed unmatched. There are 12 residues in the CDR3. CDR1 and CDR2 (germline): SGHRS, YFSETQ.

DNA of the CDR3: TGTGCCACCAGTGATCGGACAGGGTATGGCTACACCTTC. Amino acid sequence: CATSDRTGYGYTF. V usage is TRBV24-1 and J usage is TRBJ1-2, with 8 bases matching TRBD1. Germline V gene data show CDR1 as KGHDR and CDR2 as SFDVKD. The CDR3 spans 13 residues. V dropped 3 bases and J dropped 5; count of bases not matched to a gene: 1.

Worth noting for this clone: Within the sample, other DNA sequences also encode this same CDR3. The chain combines TRBV5-1 with TRBJ1-2; 9 bases align to TRBD1. V lost 0 bases and J lost 8; bases outside the gene matches: 2. This CDR3 comprises 13 residues. Looked up from germline, CDR1 is SGHRS and CDR2 is YFSETQ. This CDR3 reads CASSLVDRGGYTF. The CDR3 nucleotides read TGCGCCAGCAGCTTGGTGGACAGGGGCGGCTACACCTTC. The full variable domain, with the rest looked up from reference TRBV5-1 and TRBJ1-2, is KAGVTQTPRYLIKTRGQQVTLSCSPISGHRSVSWYQQTPGQGLQFLFEYFSETQRNKGNFPGRFSGRQFSNSRSEMNVSTLELGDSALYLCASSLVDRGGYTFGSGTRLTVV.

The V and J genes are TRBV5-5 and TRBJ2-3; 9 bases agree with TRBD1. Germline CDR1 and CDR2: SGHKS and YYEKEE (reference sequence). V shed 3 bases, J shed 6 bases, and the junction held 11 bases outside the gene matches. There are 16 residues in the CDR3. In DNA, the CDR3 is TGTGCCAGCAGCTACGTACGAGGACAGGGGTCCGATACGCAGTATTTT. It yields the protein CASSYVRGQGSDTQYF.

V and J are TRBV4-2 and TRBJ2-3, with D possibly being TRBD2 (5 bases). Germline assignment: CDR1 LGHNA and CDR2 YNFKEQ. V was pared by 3 bases and J by 2 bases, with 12 bases between. The CDR3 loop spans 15 amino acids. In nucleotides, the CDR3 is TGTGCCAGCAGCCATCCACTGGGAGCCACAGATACGCAGTATTTT. This sequence encodes CASSHPLGATDTQYF.

The chain uses TRBV7-3 and TRBJ2-5; 12 positions match TRBD2. After removal of 5 bases from V and 4 bases from J, the junction contained 11 bases not matched to a gene. CDR3 size: 17 residues. CDR1 is SGHTA and CDR2 is FQGTGA in the germline V gene. The CDR3 loop is CASSPRGLAGLGETQYF. CDR3 DNA sequence: TGTGCCAGCAGCCCAAGGGGACTAGCGGGTTTGGGAGAGACCCAGTACTTC. The whole variable domain, filled in from reference TRBV7-3 and TRBJ2-5, reads GAGVSQTPSNKVTEKGKYVELRCDPISGHTALYWYRQSLGQGPEFLIYFQGTGAADDSGLPNDRFFAVRPEGSVSTLKIQRTERGDSAVYLCASSPRGLAGLGETQYFGPGTRLLVL.